This entry describes one TCR beta chain. Antigen specificity is unknown. The time point here: cycle 4 day 1 (C4D1), after more than five weeks of nivolumab. Exposure to brentuximab vedotin varied, and each patient had relapsed following autologous stem cell transplantation. Progressive disease, partial response or complete response was each patient's best response. This record comes from a study of PD-1 blockade in classical Hodgkin lymphoma. Study-level information: Patients were administered nivolumab (3 mg/kg intravenously) every 2 weeks.

This table comes from immunoSEQ multiplex PCR, and its TCRdb copy is limited to in-frame clones, with some not included. The profile shows just under 20,000 clones, 65% to 80% of them singletons. V was cut by 2 bases and J by 8 bases, with 16 bases left in between. This CDR3 comprises 15 residues. Germline CDR1 is LNHDA and CDR2 is SQIVND (reference sequence). Study conclusions and caveats: Compared with healthy donors, newly diagnosed patients reportedly showed lower baseline TCR diversity.

The rearrangement links TRBV19 to TRBJ2-1, with D possibly matching TRBD1 (6 bases). The receptor comes from a human donor with classical Hodgkin lymphoma. The sequencing used peripheral blood mononuclear cells (PBMCs), collected before the fourth cycle of nivolumab. DNA for the CDR3: TGTGCCAGTAGTATAATGGGAACAGGGCTCGATGAGCAGTTCTTC. It specifies CASSIMGTGLDEQFF.